The 7 T cell receptor beta chains below come from one sample, sequenced in a study of blood T cell repertoires in COVID-19. TCRdb's table, derived via immunoSEQ multiplex PCR, lists solely in-frame clones and lacks some. This sample has fewer than 250,000 clones; 70% to 90% occur once, and the top ten carry around 1%. Material for sequencing was peripheral blood. Receptors were obtained from a man in his 60s with COVID-19, enrolled during active disease.

The rearrangement uses TRBV30 and TRBJ2-3; a weak D match, TRBD2 (6 bases). CDR3 length: 14 residues. Germline lookup yields CDR1 GTSNPN and CDR2 SVGIG (reference sequence). Trimming took off 1 base at V and 3 bases at J, with 11 bases between the two ends. The chain's CDR3 is CAWSAGSTTDTQYF. CDR3 nucleotide sequence: TGTGCCTGGAGTGCCGGGAGCACGACAGATACGCAGTATTTT. The complete variable domain, with remaining parts taken from reference TRBV30 and TRBJ2-3, reads SQTIHQWPATLVQPVGSPLSLECTVEGTSNPNLYWYRQAAGRGLQLLFYSVGIGQISSEVPQNLSASRPQDRQFILSSKKLLLSDSGFYLCAWSAGSTTDTQYFGPGTRLTVL.

This clone was picked up one time. The V gene is TRBV4-3, the J gene TRBJ1-1; 8 positions match TRBD1. Germline V gene lookup returns CDR1 LGHNA and CDR2 YSLEER. With 6 bases clipped from V and 3 bases from J, the junction kept 3 bases outside the gene matches. This CDR3 comprises 13 residues. Written as DNA, the CDR3 is TGCGCCAGCAGGGCGGACAGGGACACTGAAGCTTTCTTT. Its protein product is CASRADRDTEAFF.

J is TRBJ2-1 and V is TRBV11-2; 12 positions agree with TRBD1. CDR3 length: 17 amino acids. Germline CDR1 and CDR2: SGHAT and FQNNGV. The J segment lost 7 bases and the V segment lost 5 bases, leaving 12 bases of the junction unmatched. CDR3 nucleotides: TGTGCCAGCAGCCTAACATGGGGGACAGGGGGCTATAATGAGCAGTTCTTC. Translation gives CASSLTWGTGGYNEQFF.

The chain is built from TRBV3-1 (or the pseudogene TRBV3-2) and TRBJ2-5; 7 nucleotides match TRBD1. The trim removed 8 bases at V and 5 bases at J, leaving 20 bases unmatched. CDR1 and CDR2 from the germline V gene are LGHDT and YNNKEL (reference sequence). CDR3 length: 17 residues. CDR3 loop: CASYGKGAVGWFETQYF. CDR3 sequence (DNA): TGTGCCAGCTATGGAAAGGGGGCGGTCGGGTGGTTTGAGACCCAGTACTTC.

This clone appeared a few times. The CDR3 here is CSVGTGVNYGYTF. The CDR3 nucleotides read TGCAGCGTTGGGACAGGGGTTAACTATGGCTACACCTTC. V and J are TRBV29-1 and TRBJ1-2; the match to TRBD1 covers 9 bases. Per germline, CDR1 SQVTM and CDR2 ANQGSEA. The CDR3 spans 13 residues. With 4 bases clipped from V and 1 base from J, the junction kept 1 base outside the gene matches.

The chain combines TRBV28 with TRBJ2-1, with a tentative D call TRBD1 (6 bases). V was shortened by 3 bases and J by 7 bases, with 7 bases between the two germline ends. The CDR3 length is 12 residues. Per the germline V gene, CDR1 is MDHEN and CDR2 is SYDVKM. CDR3 residues: CASSFQGNEQFF. CDR3 nucleotides: TGTGCCAGCAGTTTCCAGGGGAATGAGCAGTTCTTC.

The chain links TRBV19 to TRBJ1-5; 7 bases map to TRBD1. This CDR3 has 15 residues. Trimming removed 6 bases from V and 4 bases from J; junction bases left unmatched: 9. Germline-derived CDR1 and CDR2 are LNHDA and SQIVND (reference sequence). CDR3 DNA: TGTGCCAGTAGATCCCGGGACAGCCCGAATCAGCCCCAGCATTTT. It translates to CASRSRDSPNQPQHF.